These 30 T cell receptor beta chains were sequenced from one sample in a study of identical twins. TCRdb re-analysed the 5' RACE reads in MiXCR, keeping a single row per CDR3 protein. Of 400,000 or so distinct CDR3 sequences listed, approximately 8.7% are singletons. The sequenced sample was naive T cells sorted from blood. Source of these receptors: a woman aged 45-65 years in good health.

The chain employs TRBV27 and TRBJ2-7, with D possibly being TRBD2 (6 bases). The germline gives CDR1 MNHEY, CDR2 SMNVEV (reference sequence). The CDR3 has 14 residues. V dropped 8 bases and J dropped 2 bases, with 16 bases sitting between them. CDR3 residues: CASGGGTFPYEQYV. The DNA for the CDR3 is TGTGCCAGCGGGGGAGGAACCTTTCCCTACGAGCAGTACGTC.

The J gene is TRBJ2-5, the V gene TRBV6-5; D assignment may be TRBD1 or TRBD2 (5 bases each). The CDR3 runs 14 residues. Germline V gene data show CDR1 as MNHEY and CDR2 as SVGAGI. V lost 4 bases to trimming and J lost 4 bases, with 13 bases between them. CDR3 residues: CASSSLGRSETQYF. CDR3 DNA: TGTGCCAGCAGTTCCCTGGGACGGTCAGAGACCCAGTACTTC.

The chain carries TRBV6-1 and TRBJ2-7; 10 positions agree with TRBD2. In germline, CDR1 is MNHNS, CDR2 SASEGT. This CDR3 spans 14 amino acids. V lost 4 bases, J lost 3 bases, and 3 bases stayed unmatched. The CDR3 DNA follows: TGTGCCAGCAGTGTGGGGACTAGCGACTACGAGCAGTACGTC. Its protein is CASSVGTSDYEQYV.

In its sample, this clonotype was seen a few times. This chain links TRBV27 with TRBJ2-6; D gene uncertain. CDR1 is MNHEY, CDR2 SMNVEV, per germline (reference sequence). The CDR3 extends over 17 amino acids. V lost 6 bases, J lost 2 bases, and 17 bases lay in between. The CDR3 coding sequence is TGTGCCAGCAGAGAACTCACCCCAAACCCTGGGGCCAACGTCCTGACTTTC. It codes for CASRELTPNPGANVLTF.

There are a few counts of this clonotype. The CDR3 coding sequence is TGTGCCAGCAGTTCCCGTCCGGTCGGACCAGCGAGTACTAGCACAGATACGCAGTATTTT. Residues: CASSSRPVGPASTSTDTQYF. V usage is TRBV12-3 or TRBV12-4 and J usage is TRBJ2-3, with unresolved D. This CDR3 has 20 amino acids. Trimming stripped 4 bases from V and 0 bases from J, with 26 bases between.

The table lists this clonotype with a few counts. The chain employs TRBV5-1 and TRBJ1-1; D gene uncertain. The CDR3 spans 14 residues. V was cut by 2 bases and J by 0 bases, with 8 bases left in between. CDR1 SGHRS and CDR2 YFSETQ come from the germline V gene. The CDR3 nucleotides are TGCGCCAGCAGCTTCGGACGGCTGAACACTGAAGCTTTCTTT. Protein product: CASSFGRLNTEAFF.

The J gene is TRBJ2-5, the V gene TRBV19, with D perhaps being TRBD1 or TRBD2 (5 bases each). Germline V gene sequence: CDR1 LNHDA, CDR2 SQIVND (reference sequence). Trimming removed 10 bases at V and 5 bases at J, with 17 bases between. The CDR3 loop spans 13 amino acids. The CDR3 here is CATQPLGEETQYF. CDR3 coding DNA: TGTGCCACCCAACCGCTAGGGGAGGAGACCCAGTACTTC.

This clonotype has just one count. The chain uses TRBV28 and TRBJ2-7; 11 nucleotides match TRBD1. The J segment lost 3 bases and the V segment lost 5 bases, leaving 6 bases of the junction unmatched. This CDR3 is 15 amino acids long. CDR1 MDHEN and CDR2 SYDVKM come from the germline V gene. The CDR3 protein is CASSVMGTGGYEQYF. The CDR3 bases are TGTGCCAGCAGTGTGATGGGGACAGGGGGCTACGAGCAGTACTTC.

This clonotype was found many times. The chain is built from TRBV20-1 and TRBJ2-7; 7 bases line up with TRBD2. This CDR3 has 16 residues. Trimming at V came to 0 bases and at J to 2 bases, leaving 10 bases not matched to a gene. Per germline, CDR1 DFQATT and CDR2 SNEGSKA (reference sequence). CDR3 residues: CSARDGLAELPYEQYF. The CDR3 nucleotides are TGCAGTGCTAGAGATGGGCTAGCGGAATTACCCTACGAGCAGTACTTC.

This chain uses TRBV5-1 with TRBJ2-5, with D perhaps TRBD2 (7 bases). Germline V gene sequence: CDR1 SGHRS, CDR2 YFSETQ. This CDR3 spans 14 amino acids. V was shortened by 6 bases and J by 5 bases, with 17 bases between the two germline ends. This CDR3 reads CASNEQGGLETQYF. For the CDR3, the DNA is TGCGCCAGCAACGAACAGGGAGGGCTGGAGACCCAGTACTTC.

The chain employs TRBV12-3 or TRBV12-4 and TRBJ2-5; D remains unclear. The V gene lost 6 bases and the J gene lost 1 base, with 6 bases spanning the gap. The CDR3 length is 12 residues. CDR3 sequence reads: CASSPFQETQYF. CDR3 coding DNA: TGTGCCAGCAGCCCCTTCCAAGAGACCCAGTACTTC.

This clonotype was seen a handful of times. The chain joins TRBV27 to TRBJ2-1, with D perhaps matching TRBD1 (6 bases). CDR3 length: 15 residues. V lost 8 bases and J 3 bases, leaving 17 bases between the germline ends. The V gene's germline CDR1 is MNHEY and CDR2 SMNVEV (reference sequence). The DNA for the CDR3 is TGTGCCAGCTATGGGGCCAGGGGCGGCTACAATGAGCAGTTCTTC. Protein: CASYGARGGYNEQFF.

This clonotype showed up many times. The chain couples TRBV24-1 to TRBJ2-2; D remains ambiguous. V was clipped by 12 bases and J by 1 base, with 11 bases between them. CDR3 length equals 13 residues. CDR1 and CDR2 (germline): KGHDR, SFDVKD. The DNA for the CDR3 is TGTGCCGCCCAAATCAGGAACACCGGGGAGCTGTTTTTT. It codes for CAAQIRNTGELFF.

The table lists this clonotype with a few counts. This chain joins TRBV30 and TRBJ2-3; the match to TRBD2 covers 7 bases. The germline gives CDR1 GTSNPN, CDR2 SVGIG (reference sequence). The CDR3 consists of 12 residues. Germline trimming cut 8 bases from V and 0 bases from J; bases unmatched to any gene: 2. As DNA, the CDR3 is TGTGCCGGCGGGGGTAGCACAGATACGCAGTATTTT. It encodes CAGGGSTDTQYF.

This clonotype has only a few counts. The chain uses TRBV7-2 and TRBJ2-5; maybe TRBD2 (5 bases). This CDR3 is 19 amino acids long. Trimming cost V 5 bases and J 1 base, with 26 bases left between them. CDR1 is SGHTA, CDR2 FQGNSA, per germline. CDR3: CASSPQMSPSRLFQETQYF. CDR3 bases: TGTGCCAGCAGCCCCCAGATGAGCCCTAGCAGACTATTCCAAGAGACCCAGTACTTC. The full variable domain, rest sourced from reference TRBV7-2 and TRBJ2-5, is GAGVSQSPSNKVTEKGKDVELRCDPISGHTALYWYRQSLGQGLEFLIYFQGNSAPDKSGLPSDRFSAERTGGSVSTLTIQRTQQEDSAVYLCASSPQMSPSRLFQETQYFGPGTRLLVL.

At least ten counts were recorded for this clonotype. The CDR3 region has the DNA TGTGCCAGCAGCCCTCAGGGGTCCAATGAGCAGTTCTTC. Amino acids: CASSPQGSNEQFF. The chain links TRBV12-3 or TRBV12-4 to TRBJ2-1; D perhaps matches TRBD1 (6 bases). The CDR3 runs to 13 residues. V was clipped by 6 bases and J by 6 bases, with 12 bases between them.

J is TRBJ2-7 and V is TRBV20-1; D remains unclear. CDR1 is DFQATT, CDR2 SNEGSKA, per germline (reference sequence). The CDR3 spans 15 residues. The V end was cut by 0 bases, the J end by 2 bases, with 14 bases between. The CDR3 nucleotides are TGCAGTGCTAGAGATAGACGACTCACTACCTACGAGCAGTACTTC. Amino acid sequence: CSARDRRLTTYEQYF.

Concerning this clonotype itself: A read error may be the cause here, since a much bigger clone is one base away. This likely comes from a read error, as the CDR3 has no conserved phenylalanine or tryptophan at its end. J is TRBJ1-1 and V is TRBV5-6; tentatively, D is TRBD1 (5 bases). The CDR3 length is 15 residues. Germline CDR1 reads SGHDT; CDR2 reads YYEEEE. The ends were cut back, 5 bases at V and 3 bases at J, with 17 bases in the middle. CDR3 sequence reads: CASSRLIGADTEAFC. DNA of the CDR3: TGTGCCAGCAGTCGATTAATAGGGGCCGACACTGAAGCTTTCTGT.

This clonotype has ten or more counts. The gene calls are TRBV12-3 or TRBV12-4 and TRBJ1-2; 7 bases are a match to TRBD1. The CDR3 loop spans 15 amino acids. V lost 6 bases, J lost 0 bases, and 7 bases stayed unmatched. CDR3 DNA: TGTGCCAGCAGCCTAAGGGACAGACCTAACTATGGCTACACCTTC. Encoded protein: CASSLRDRPNYGYTF.

This clonotype appeared many times. The CDR3 protein is CASSVYVNTEEQYF. In DNA, the CDR3 is TGTGCCAGCAGCGTATACGTCAACACGGAGGAGCAGTACTTC. The V call is TRBV9, the J call TRBJ2-7; D unresolved. Germline CDR1 SGDLS, CDR2 YYNGEE. The CDR3 totals 14 residues. Trimming took 1 base from V and 7 from J, leaving 15 bases between them.

The sample holds a few counts of this clonotype. The rearrangement uses TRBV21-1 and TRBJ2-2; TRBD1 is the table's D call and was not checked against the DNA. TRBV21-1 is given as a pseudogene. The CDR3 sequence is 14 residues long. CDR3 sequence: CAGLRDTNTGELFF. The CDR3 nucleotides are TGTGCCGGGCTCCGGGACACCAACACCGGGGAGCTGTTTTTT.

The gene calls are TRBV10-3 and TRBJ2-7; TRBD1 aligns across 7 bases. V trimming: 8 bases; J trimming: 3 bases; junction bases outside the gene matches: 1. Looked up from germline, CDR1 is ENHRY and CDR2 is SYGVKD. The CDR3 runs to 11 residues. CDR3 in DNA: TGTGCCATCGGACAGGACTACGAGCAGTACTTC. Translating gives CAIGQDYEQYF.

At least ten counts were recorded for this clonotype. This chain links TRBV5-1 with TRBJ2-2, with 12 bases lining up with TRBD2. This CDR3 has 15 residues. Trimming took 4 bases from V and 5 from J; bases not matched to a gene: 3. CDR1 is SGHRS, CDR2 YFSETQ, per germline. CDR3 protein: CASSETSGRTGELFF. CDR3 DNA: TGCGCCAGCAGCGAAACTAGCGGGAGGACCGGGGAGCTGTTTTTT.

In the case of this clonotype: A read error may be the cause here, since a much bigger clone is one base away. The V gene is TRBV6-1, the J gene TRBJ2-7; the D is unclear. Germline V lookup: CDR1 MNHNS, CDR2 SASEGT. V lost 2 bases and J 4 bases, leaving 15 bases between the germline ends. There are 15 residues in the CDR3. The CDR3, as DNA: TGTGCCAGCAGTGAACCCCAAGGGAACTCTTACGAGCAGTACTTC. This codes for CASSEPQGNSYEQYF.

This clonotype has more than one count but fewer than ten. V is TRBV20-1 and J is TRBJ2-7, with 7 bases lining up with TRBD1. The CDR3 is 12 residues long. J gave up 4 bases and V 2 bases, and 2 bases lay outside the gene matches. Germline V gene sequence: CDR1 DFQATT, CDR2 SNEGSKA (reference sequence). The CDR3 nucleotides are TGCAGTGCTAGACAGGGGGATTACGAGCAGTACTTC. It encodes CSARQGDYEQYF.

At least ten counts were recorded for this clonotype. The chain is built from TRBV5-1 and TRBJ2-2; 9 bases line up with TRBD2. CDR1 is SGHRS, CDR2 YFSETQ, per germline. Trimming at V came to 4 bases and at J to 6 bases, leaving 10 bases not matched to a gene. The CDR3 length is 16 residues. The CDR3 sequence is CASSLPAGGLAGELFF. CDR3 in DNA: TGCGCCAGCAGCCTGCCGGCGGGAGGGCTGGCCGGGGAGCTGTTTTTT.

Details on this clonotype: The junction shows a germline mismatch at one end, possibly a read error. The chain carries TRBV12-3 or TRBV12-4 and TRBJ2-1; tentatively, D is TRBD2 (7 bases). The CDR3 covers 13 residues. The CDR3 loop reads CASSLGGGNEQSF. CDR3 DNA sequence: TGTGCCAGCAGTTTAGGCGGGGGCAATGAGCAGTCCTTC.

This clonotype was seen only a few times. This sequence joins TRBV24-1 and TRBJ2-5, with 7 bases aligning to TRBD1. This CDR3 contains 14 residues. V was clipped by 1 base and J by 3 bases; unmatched bases: 1. Germline V CDR1 and CDR2: KGHDR, SFDVKD. The CDR3 DNA is TGTGCCACCAGTGATTTTGGGACAGAAGAGACCCAGTACTTC. It specifies CATSDFGTEETQYF.

This clonotype was seen a few times. The chain joins TRBV27 to TRBJ2-2; the D gene is possibly TRBD1 (5 bases). The CDR3 is 11 residues long. CDR1 and CDR2 from the germline V gene are MNHEY and SMNVEV (reference sequence). V was clipped by 2 bases and J by 10 bases, with 5 bases between them. The CDR3 coding sequence is TGTGCCAGCAGTTTAGGGGCGGAGCTGTTTTTT. This sequence encodes CASSLGAELFF.

This clonotype appeared many times. This chain joins TRBV4-2 and TRBJ2-2; 7 bases fit TRBD2. The CDR3 sequence is 17 residues long. V shed 4 bases, J shed 1 base, and the junction held 9 bases outside the gene matches. Germline CDR1 LGHNA, CDR2 YNFKEQ. CDR3 DNA: TGTGCCAGCAGCCCCCCTTCGAGCGGGATGAACACCGGGGAGCTGTTTTTT. Its protein product is CASSPPSSGMNTGELFF.